This entry lists 9 T cell receptor beta chains sequenced from one sample in a study of shared clonotypes between healthy human individuals. Clones were sequenced by immunoSEQ multiplex PCR, and TCRdb holds only the in-frame ones, with some missing. The sample holds some 2,500,000 clones, approximately 94% seen once. The sequencing input was naive CD4+ T cells from PBMCs. Subset defined: CD45RA+ positively selected. The receptors were sampled from a man aged 18 to 29 in good health. Some clones in this sample may be carry-over from other donors' samples.

The chain recombines TRBV5-1 with TRBJ2-2; TRBD1 agrees at 8 bases. This CDR3 comprises 17 residues. V trimming: 4 bases; J trimming: 2 bases; junction bases outside the gene matches: 10. Germline V lookup: CDR1 SGHRS, CDR2 YFSETQ. CDR3 bases: TGCGCCAGCAGCCCGGCGGGGACAGGTTATAACACCGGGGAGCTGTTTTTT. Translating it yields CASSPAGTGYNTGELFF.

The chain is built from TRBV5-1 and TRBJ2-3, with TRBD2 matching 8 bases. V shed 0 bases, J shed 2 bases, and the junction held 8 bases outside the gene matches. Looked up from germline, CDR1 is SGHRS and CDR2 is YFSETQ. This CDR3 has 17 amino acids. The CDR3 sequence: CASSLDQTSVTTDTQYF. The CDR3, as DNA: TGCGCCAGCAGCTTGGATCAGACTAGCGTGACCACAGATACGCAGTATTTT.

The chain has TRBV4-1 and TRBJ1-2; D gene uncertain. Per germline, CDR1 MGHRA and CDR2 YSYEKL. Trimming pared 0 bases from V and 5 bases from J, leaving 13 bases between. There are 15 residues in the CDR3. Written as DNA, the CDR3 is TGCGCCAGCAGCCAAGATTATCCAGAGCCATATGGCTACACCTTC. Residues: CASSQDYPEPYGYTF.

This clone was picked up one time. The chain combines TRBV2 with TRBJ1-4; 11 positions match TRBD1. Germline V gene lookup returns CDR1 SNHLY and CDR2 FYNNEI. The junction had 6 bases not matched to a gene; V was cut back by 4 bases and J by 5 bases. The CDR3 spans 16 residues. The CDR3 sequence is CASSGGQGGPNEKLFF. CDR3 nucleotides: TGTGCCAGCAGTGGGGGACAGGGGGGCCCCAATGAAAAACTGTTTTTT. The full variable domain, in which reference TRBV2 and TRBJ1-4 provide the parts outside the CDR3, is EPEVTQTPSHQVTQMGQEVILRCVPISNHLYFYWYRQILGQKVEFLVSFYNNEISEKSEIFDDQFSVERPDGSNFTLKIRSTKLEDSAMYFCASSGGQGGPNEKLFFGSGTQLSVL.

The chain joins TRBV14 to TRBJ1-4; D is possibly TRBD1 (5 bases). The germline V gene encodes CDR1 SGHDN and CDR2 FVKESK. CDR3 length: 16 residues. V lost 0 bases, J lost 8 bases, and 16 bases lay in between. The CDR3 is CASSQDRGGGWEKLFF. CDR3 in DNA: TGTGCCAGCAGCCAAGATCGCGGGGGAGGATGGGAAAAACTGTTTTTT.

The chain carries TRBV28 and TRBJ2-1; 11 bases are shared with TRBD2. From germline, CDR1 is MDHEN and CDR2 SYDVKM. The CDR3 contains 17 residues. With 5 bases clipped from V and 2 bases from J, the junction kept 8 bases outside the gene matches. CDR3 residues: CASSPLTSGRPYNEQFF. In DNA, the CDR3 is TGTGCCAGCAGTCCACTTACTAGCGGGAGACCCTACAATGAGCAGTTCTTC.

A few counts support this clone. The V gene is TRBV30, the J gene TRBJ1-1, with D perhaps TRBD1 (6 bases). V was clipped by 0 bases and J by 5 bases, with 13 bases between them. The CDR3 consists of 14 residues. Germline lookup yields CDR1 GTSNPN and CDR2 SVGIG (reference sequence). The DNA of the CDR3 is TGTGCCTGGAGTGTTATCGGGGGCCAGACTGAAGCTTTCTTT. Encoded protein: CAWSVIGGQTEAFF.

This chain connects TRBV4-2 to TRBJ2-3; tentative D call: TRBD2 (6 bases). This CDR3 has 16 amino acids. Trimming stripped 1 base from V and 10 bases from J, with 21 bases between. From germline, CDR1 is LGHNA and CDR2 YNFKEQ. Written as DNA, the CDR3 is TGTGCCAGCAGCCAAGTCGCCGGGAGCGGTCTTGGTTCGCAGTATTTT. Translation: CASSQVAGSGLGSQYF.

The rearrangement uses TRBV7-2 and TRBJ1-2, with D perhaps TRBD1 (6 bases). The CDR3 extends over 13 amino acids. Germline CDR1 reads SGHTA; CDR2 reads FQGNSA. V was clipped by 1 base and J by 5 bases, with 8 bases between them. CDR3 nucleotides: TGTGCCAGCAGCTTAGACCAGGGGTATGGCTACACCTTC. The encoded protein is CASSLDQGYGYTF. Based on the CDR3 plus reference TRBV7-2 and TRBJ1-2, the full variable domain is GAGVSQSPSNKVTEKGKDVELRCDPISGHTALYWYRQSLGQGLEFLIYFQGNSAPDKSGLPSDRFSAERTGGSVSTLTIQRTQQEDSAVYLCASSLDQGYGYTFGSGTRLTVV.